These 26 T cell receptor beta chains were sequenced from one sample in a study of cytomegalovirus exposure and HLA in healthy donors. The study ran its PCR with 60 Vbeta and 13 Jbeta primers. Using immunoSEQ multiplex PCR, the repertoire was profiled, and TCRdb retains in-frame clones only, with some absent. The data hold approximately 110,000 clones, with roughly 13% observed a single time. The material sequenced was PBMCs. All receptors come from a man aged 40-49 years in good health and CMV-seropositive.

This sequence joins TRBV5-6 and TRBJ2-5; tentatively, D is TRBD1 (5 bases). The CDR3 extends over 14 amino acids. Germline lookup yields CDR1 SGHDT and CDR2 YYEEEE. V was pared by 2 bases and J by 5 bases, with 13 bases between. The CDR3 coding sequence is TGTGCCAGCAGCTTATGGGGCTTTGGGGAGACCCAGTACTTC. It specifies CASSLWGFGETQYF.

The chain carries TRBV5-4 and TRBJ2-3; D perhaps matches TRBD1 (6 bases). This CDR3 region has 14 residues. V lost 4 bases, J lost 2 bases, and 11 bases lay in between. Germline values: CDR1 SGHNT, CDR2 YYREEE (reference sequence). The CDR3 DNA reads TGTGCCAGCAGCGCGGACAGATTCACAGATACGCAGTATTTT. Its translation is CASSADRFTDTQYF.

The chain carries TRBV11-2 and TRBJ2-5; the D gene is possibly TRBD2 (5 bases). There are 14 residues in the CDR3. Germline V gene lookup returns CDR1 SGHAT and CDR2 FQNNGV. Deletions cut 4 bases from V and 5 bases from J, with 14 bases between. For the CDR3, the DNA is TGTGCCAGCAGCTACCTAGCTCAGCAGGAGACCCAGTACTTC. Translation: CASSYLAQQETQYF.

In this sample, this clone turned up a few times. The chain carries TRBV4-1 and TRBJ2-5, with D hard to call. This CDR3 has 14 residues. Germline values: CDR1 MGHRA, CDR2 YSYEKL. Trimming took 0 bases from V and 13 from J, leaving 18 bases between them. As DNA, the CDR3 is TGCGCCAGCAGCCAAGATCTCGGAAGCGCTGCATGGTACTTC. Protein: CASSQDLGSAAWYF.

There are a few counts of this clone. The DNA of the CDR3 is TGTGCCAGCAGTGTAGGACAGGGAGATGGCTACACCTTC. This encodes CASSVGQGDGYTF. This chain links TRBV6-6 with TRBJ1-2; 8 positions agree with TRBD1. The germline V gene encodes CDR1 MNHNY and CDR2 SVGAGI (reference sequence). The V and J ends lost 5 bases and 6 bases, in that order; junction bases with no gene match: 5. CDR3 length equals 13 residues.

The CDR3 nucleotides are TGTGCCAGCAGCTGGGACACCGGTAATCAGCCCCAGCATTTT. Translated, it gives CASSWDTGNQPQHF. This sequence joins TRBV28 and TRBJ1-5, with a weak D call TRBD1 (6 bases). Germline V gives CDR1 MDHEN, CDR2 SYDVKM. Deletions cut 6 bases from V and 4 bases from J, with 13 bases between. The CDR3 has 14 amino acids. Drawing the rest from reference TRBV28 and TRBJ1-5, the complete variable domain is DVKVTQSSRYLVKRTGEKVFLECVQDMDHENMFWYRQDPGLGLRLIYFSYDVKMKEKGDIPEGYSVSREKKERFSLILESASTNQTSMYLCASSWDTGNQPQHFGDGTRLSIL.

This chain links TRBV28 with TRBJ1-1; TRBD1 might be the D (6 bases). Trimming left V 5 bases short and J 5 bases short, with 24 bases between. The length of the CDR3 is 17 residues. CDR1 is MDHEN and CDR2 is SYDVKM in the germline V gene. CDR3 sequence reads: CASSPTNLDSLGTEAFF. CDR3 nucleotides: TGTGCCAGCAGTCCCACGAATCTGGACAGTCTTGGGACTGAAGCTTTCTTT. The full variable domain, in which reference TRBV28 and TRBJ1-1 provide the parts outside the CDR3, is DVKVTQSSRYLVKRTGEKVFLECVQDMDHENMFWYRQDPGLGLRLIYFSYDVKMKEKGDIPEGYSVSREKKERFSLILESASTNQTSMYLCASSPTNLDSLGTEAFFGQGTRLTVV.

The chain links TRBV6-6 to TRBJ2-1, with D perhaps TRBD1 (6 bases). CDR3 length: 15 residues. V was pared by 0 bases and J by 9 bases, with 15 bases between. Germline V gene lookup returns CDR1 MNHNY and CDR2 SVGAGI (reference sequence). CDR3 bases: TGTGCCAGCAGTTACTCGGCCCCCGACAGGAGTGAGCAGTTCTTC. As protein: CASSYSAPDRSEQFF.

For this clone: At one of its ends the junction is not consistent with the germline gene, which may arise from a read error. The V call is TRBV15, the J call TRBJ2-7; TRBD1 aligns across 7 bases. This CDR3 is built from 14 residues. The germline gives CDR1 LNHNV, CDR2 YYDKDF (reference sequence). CDR3 bases: TGTGCCACCAGCAGGGAAATAAACAGGGGCGCTTTGAACTTC. Its protein product is CATSREINRGALNF.

The chain is built from TRBV5-8 and TRBJ2-5; the D gene is possibly TRBD1 (6 bases). The CDR3 consists of 12 residues. Trimming cost V 5 bases and J 5 bases, with 10 bases left between them. In germline, CDR1 is SGHTS, CDR2 YDEGEE. In DNA, the CDR3 is TGTGCCAGCAGTGTCGACAGGGAGACCCAGTACTTC. Translating it yields CASSVDRETQYF.

This clone was observed a few times. The rearrangement joins TRBV7-2 to TRBJ2-2, with TRBD2 matching 9 bases. The CDR3 covers 16 residues. V lost 5 bases, J lost 6 bases, and 10 bases stayed unmatched. Germline loops: CDR1 SGHTA, CDR2 FQGNSA. The CDR3 DNA reads as TGTGCCAGCAGCCCTCTAGCGGGAACAACACCCGGGGAGCTGTTTTTT. Residues: CASSPLAGTTPGELFF. Drawing the rest from reference TRBV7-2 and TRBJ2-2, the complete variable domain is GAGVSQSPSNKVTEKGKDVELRCDPISGHTALYWYRQSLGQGLEFLIYFQGNSAPDKSGLPSDRFSAERTGGSVSTLTIQRTQQEDSAVYLCASSPLAGTTPGELFFGEGSRLTVL.

J is TRBJ2-2 and V is TRBV5-1; 11 bases fit TRBD1. The CDR3 consists of 15 residues. V was pared by 4 bases and J by 6 bases, with 5 bases of the junction left unmatched. Germline V gene sequence: CDR1 SGHRS, CDR2 YFSETQ. The DNA for the CDR3 is TGCGCCAGCAGCCTTGGACAGGGGGCGGCCGGGGAGCTGTTTTTT. Protein product: CASSLGQGAAGELFF.

This clone was seen a few times. The chain uses TRBV6-5 and TRBJ1-1; tentative D call: TRBD1 (5 bases). The germline gives CDR1 MNHEY, CDR2 SVGAGI. CDR3 length: 14 residues. V lost 5 bases, J lost 3 bases, and 13 bases lay in between. The CDR3 DNA reads TGTGCCAGCAGTGAAGACGGCAGGGACACTGAAGCTTTCTTT. Residues: CASSEDGRDTEAFF.

The chain couples TRBV4-1 to TRBJ1-3; D is unclear. CDR3 size: 16 residues. The ends were cut back, 4 bases at V and 1 base at J, with 14 bases in the middle. CDR1 MGHRA and CDR2 YSYEKL come from the germline V gene. The CDR3 sequence is CASSRIWRISGNTIYF. The CDR3 nucleotides read TGCGCCAGCAGCCGAATATGGCGGATATCTGGAAACACCATATATTTT.

This clone was seen only a few times. V usage is TRBV27 and J usage is TRBJ2-7, with 7 nucleotides matching TRBD2. After removal of 3 bases from V and 3 bases from J, the junction contained 14 bases not matched to a gene. Germline CDR1 MNHEY, CDR2 SMNVEV (reference sequence). CDR3 length: 17 residues. CDR3 amino acids: CASSLRGGLEGNYEQYF. CDR3 sequence (DNA): TGTGCCAGCAGTTTGAGGGGAGGGCTAGAGGGTAACTACGAGCAGTACTTC.

The sample holds a few counts of this clone. J is TRBJ2-5 and V is TRBV25-1, with a tentative D call TRBD1 (5 bases). Deletions cut 6 bases from V and 7 bases from J, with 18 bases between. The CDR3 is 14 amino acids. Germline CDR1 and CDR2: MGHDK and SYGVNS. CDR3 sequence reads: CASSSDPVGATQYF. CDR3 bases: TGTGCCAGCAGCTCTGACCCCGTAGGGGCGACCCAGTACTTC.

This sequence joins TRBV6-1 and TRBJ1-4; D call uncertain. The length of the CDR3 is 14 residues. With 4 bases removed from V and 0 bases from J, the gap between germline ends came to 6 bases. Germline lookup yields CDR1 MNHNS and CDR2 SASEGT. CDR3 nucleotides: TGTGCCAGCAGTGTTTCCACAACTAATGAAAAACTGTTTTTT. Amino acid sequence: CASSVSTTNEKLFF.

V is TRBV2 and J is TRBJ1-6, with a possible D match to TRBD1 (6 bases). The germline gives CDR1 SNHLY, CDR2 FYNNEI. The CDR3 consists of 15 residues. The V gene lost 4 bases and the J gene lost 9 bases, with 16 bases spanning the gap. The CDR3 bases are TGTGCCAGCAGTGTATTCGGGGGGCGCAGTTCACCCCTCCACTTT. This encodes CASSVFGGRSSPLHF.

A few counts support this clone. V gene TRBV19 combines with J gene TRBJ2-1; TRBD2 might be the D (5 bases). The CDR3 runs to 15 residues. Germline CDR1 is LNHDA and CDR2 is SQIVND (reference sequence). The V end lost 9 bases, the J end lost 7 bases, and 22 bases lay between the germline ends. CDR3 sequence reads: CASSEGLPNRNEQFF. CDR3 nucleotide sequence: TGTGCCAGCTCGGAAGGACTCCCGAACCGGAATGAGCAGTTCTTC.

This clone has only a few counts. V and J are TRBV7-9 and TRBJ2-5, with D hard to call. CDR1 is SEHNR, CDR2 FQNEAQ, per germline (reference sequence). The CDR3 sequence is 15 residues long. Trimming took 1 base from V and 0 from J, leaving 9 bases between them. In DNA, the CDR3 is TGTGCCAGCAGCTTAGGGTGGCGGTACCAAGAGACCCAGTACTTC. Residues: CASSLGWRYQETQYF.

This clone showed up just a few times. The chain has TRBV5-6 and TRBJ2-6, with 11 bases aligning to TRBD1. The CDR3 covers 18 residues. Germline V gene data show CDR1 as SGHDT and CDR2 as YYEEEE. The J segment lost 1 base and the V segment lost 4 bases, leaving 7 bases of the junction unmatched. The CDR3 DNA follows: TGTGCCAGCAGCCCCAGGACAGGGGGCGCGTCTGGGGCCAACGTCCTGACTTTC. Protein: CASSPRTGGASGANVLTF.

With respect to this clone: The same CDR3 also results from other DNA sequences found in this sample. The chain is built from TRBV7-9 and TRBJ2-7, with D uncertain. The CDR3 covers 14 residues. Germline lookup yields CDR1 SEHNR and CDR2 FQNEAQ (reference sequence). Deletions cut 3 bases from V and 0 bases from J, with 9 bases between. CDR3 nucleotide sequence: TGTGCCAGCAGCTTGAGAGACAACTCCTACGAGCAGTACTTC. Protein: CASSLRDNSYEQYF. Using reference TRBV7-9 and TRBJ2-7 for the parts outside the CDR3, the full variable domain is DTGVSQNPRHKITKRGQNVTFRCDPISEHNRLYWYRQTLGQGPEFLTYFQNEAQLEKSRLLSDRFSAERPKGSFSTLEIQRTEQGDSAMYLCASSLRDNSYEQYFGPGTRLTVT.

The rearrangement uses TRBV27 and TRBJ2-7, with 8 bases identical to TRBD1. Germline values: CDR1 MNHEY, CDR2 SMNVEV (reference sequence). V lost 6 bases, J lost 1 base, and 5 bases stayed unmatched. The CDR3 is 14 residues long. The CDR3 DNA reads as TGTGCCAGCAGGATGTGGGACAGGTCCTACGAGCAGTACTTC. Its translation is CASRMWDRSYEQYF.

The table lists this clone with a few counts. The V and J genes are TRBV27 and TRBJ1-1; tentatively, D is TRBD1 (5 bases). The CDR3 contains 15 residues. Between the trimmed V and J ends, which lost 6 bases and 1 base, there was a span of 15 bases. Germline-derived CDR1 and CDR2 are MNHEY and SMNVEV (reference sequence). CDR3 protein: CASRPRQYQNTEAFF. CDR3 DNA sequence: TGTGCCAGCAGACCTCGACAGTACCAGAACACTGAAGCTTTCTTT.

The table lists this clone with a few counts. The chain combines TRBV12-5 with TRBJ2-7; 11 positions agree with TRBD1. Germline V gives CDR1 LGHNT, CDR2 FRNRAP. With 6 bases clipped from V and 6 bases from J, the junction kept 7 bases outside the gene matches. The CDR3 spans 14 residues. CDR3 sequence (DNA): TGTGCTAGTGGGGGGACAGGGGGGGCCCTCGAGCAGTACTTC. The encoded protein is CASGGTGGALEQYF.

This clone was seen a handful of times. In this CDR3 the conserved last residue, phenylalanine or tryptophan, is missing, so a read error is likely. The DNA is omitted, as the CDR3 cannot be located on it reliably, and the CDR3 follows TCRdb's listing. The chain carries TRBV30 and TRBJ2-3; the table's TRBD2 call for D was not verified on the DNA. CDR1 and CDR2 (germline): GTSNPN, SVGIG (reference sequence). The CDR3 adds up to 14 amino acids, both ends counted. The CDR3 loop reads CAWRNLAGGPQEYV.